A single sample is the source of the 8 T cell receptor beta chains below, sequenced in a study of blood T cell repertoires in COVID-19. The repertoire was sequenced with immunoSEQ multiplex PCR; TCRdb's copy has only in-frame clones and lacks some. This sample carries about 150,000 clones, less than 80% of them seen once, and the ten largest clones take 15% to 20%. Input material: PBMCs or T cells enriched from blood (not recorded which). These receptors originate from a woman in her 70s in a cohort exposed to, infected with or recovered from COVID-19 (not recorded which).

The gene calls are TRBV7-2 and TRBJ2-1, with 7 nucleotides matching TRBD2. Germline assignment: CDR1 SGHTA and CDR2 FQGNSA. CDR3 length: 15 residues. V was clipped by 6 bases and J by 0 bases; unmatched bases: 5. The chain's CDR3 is CASSNGLGSYNEQFF. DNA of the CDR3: TGTGCCAGCAGTAACGGACTAGGCTCCTACAATGAGCAGTTCTTC.

CDR3 coding DNA: TGTGCCAGCAGCTTGGGTCCGCCCGCAGGCAATCAGCCCCAGCATTTT. Translating it yields CASSLGPPAGNQPQHF. This chain links TRBV5-4 with TRBJ1-5; no clear D gene. Trimming removed 0 bases at V and 2 bases at J, with 12 bases between. The CDR3 is made up of 16 amino acids. Germline values: CDR1 SGHNT, CDR2 YYREEE (reference sequence).

This CDR3 is CASSSSGQTANEKLFF. As DNA, the CDR3 is TGTGCCAGCAGCTCGTCAGGACAGACCGCTAATGAAAAACTGTTTTTT. This sequence joins TRBV7-9 and TRBJ1-4, with a possible D match to TRBD1 (6 bases). The germline V gene encodes CDR1 SEHNR and CDR2 FQNEAQ (reference sequence). The CDR3 consists of 16 residues. V was shortened by 4 bases and J by 3 bases, with 15 bases between the two germline ends.

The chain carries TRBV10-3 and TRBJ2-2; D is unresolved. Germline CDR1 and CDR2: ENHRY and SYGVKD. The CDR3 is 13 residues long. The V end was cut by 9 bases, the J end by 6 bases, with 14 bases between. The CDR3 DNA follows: TGTGCCATAACAAACCAGGATCCCGGGGAGCTGTTTTTT. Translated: CAITNQDPGELFF.

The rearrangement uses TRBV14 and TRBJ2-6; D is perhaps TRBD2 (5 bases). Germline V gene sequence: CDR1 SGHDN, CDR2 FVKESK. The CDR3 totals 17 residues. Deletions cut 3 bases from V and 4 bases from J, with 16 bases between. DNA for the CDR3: TGTGCCAGCAGCCAGCGGGTTCTCTCTCTGGGGGCCAACGTCCTGACTTTC. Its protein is CASSQRVLSLGANVLTF.

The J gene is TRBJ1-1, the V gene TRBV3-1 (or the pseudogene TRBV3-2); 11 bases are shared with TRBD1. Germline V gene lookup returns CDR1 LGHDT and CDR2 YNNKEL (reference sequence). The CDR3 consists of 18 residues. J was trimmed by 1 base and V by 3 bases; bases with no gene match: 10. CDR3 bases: TGTGCCAGCAGCCACCCCCCCGGGACAGGGGGGCGGAACACTGAAGCTTTCTTT. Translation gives CASSHPPGTGGRNTEAFF.

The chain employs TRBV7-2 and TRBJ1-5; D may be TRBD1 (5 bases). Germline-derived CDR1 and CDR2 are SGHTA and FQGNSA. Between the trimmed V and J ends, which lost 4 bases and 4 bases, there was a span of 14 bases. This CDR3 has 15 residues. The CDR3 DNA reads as TGTGCCAGCAGCTACACGGCAGGGATTAATCAGCCCCAGCATTTT. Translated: CASSYTAGINQPQHF.

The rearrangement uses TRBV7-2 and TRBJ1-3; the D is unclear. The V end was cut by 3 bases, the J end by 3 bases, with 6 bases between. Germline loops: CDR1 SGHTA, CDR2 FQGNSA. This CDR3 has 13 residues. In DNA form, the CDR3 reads TGTGCCAGCAGCTTTTACGGTGGAAACACCATATATTTT. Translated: CASSFYGGNTIYF.